This TCR beta chain was captured in a study of human T cells and chemical hapten exposure. Study background: Upper back patch tests used 0.01% DPC, scored after 6 days.

V was cut by 1 base and J by 7 bases, with 12 bases left in between. This CDR3 has 14 residues. Germline CDR1 is SGHRS and CDR2 is YFSETQ. The library tagged each cDNA molecule with unique molecular identifiers. Each CDR3 protein gets one entry after TCRdb re-called the RACE reads with MiXCR. The data show 280,000 or so distinct CDR3 sequences, approximately 7.5% seen once. Time point meaning: pre-sensitization, week 0. Treatment meaning: therapeutic diphenylcyclopropenone sensitization with weekly scalp DPC. This clonotype was seen a few times. The sequencing here drew on whole blood, taken in connection with sensitization to the hapten diphenylcyclopropenone (DPC). The clonotype was recovered from a man between 18 and 29 years old with alopecia areata. Some clones in this sample may be carry-over from other donors' samples. The genes are TRBV5-1 and TRBJ2-1; TRBD1 or TRBD2 may be the D gene (5 bases each). CDR3 DNA: TGCGCCAGCAGCTTGTTGGGACCGGAGAATGAGCAGTTCTTC. Its translation is CASSLLGPENEQFF.